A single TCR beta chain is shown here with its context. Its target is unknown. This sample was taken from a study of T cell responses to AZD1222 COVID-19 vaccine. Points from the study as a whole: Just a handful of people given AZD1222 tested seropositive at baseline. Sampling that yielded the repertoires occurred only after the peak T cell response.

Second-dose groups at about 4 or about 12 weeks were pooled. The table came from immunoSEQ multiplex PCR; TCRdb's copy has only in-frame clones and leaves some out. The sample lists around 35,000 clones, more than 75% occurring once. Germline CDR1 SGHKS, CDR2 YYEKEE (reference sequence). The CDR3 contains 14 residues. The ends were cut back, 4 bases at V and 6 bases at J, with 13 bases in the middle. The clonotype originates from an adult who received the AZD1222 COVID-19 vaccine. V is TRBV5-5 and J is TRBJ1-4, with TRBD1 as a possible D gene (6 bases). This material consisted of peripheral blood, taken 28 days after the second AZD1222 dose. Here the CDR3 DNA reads TGTGCCAGCAGCCCTGGACAGAATCATGAAAAACTGTTTTTT. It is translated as CASSPGQNHEKLFF.